This T cell receptor (beta chain) was recorded in a study of T-cell memory formation after mild COVID-19. Overall study results and limits: Some responding clones appeared in pre-infection memory, suggesting cross-reactive memory joined. Most CD4+ clones that shrank were in CM and EM, while CD8+ ones turned up in EMRA. The authors did not confirm SARS-CoV-2 specificity of second-wave clones peaking day 37.

Each CDR3 protein is one row after TCRdb ran MiXCR on the 5' RACE reads. Among just under 550,000 distinct CDR3 sequences listed, roughly 21% were seen once. This clonotype was counted a few times. Antigen specificity is unknown. V was clipped by 4 bases and J by 10 bases, with 11 bases between them. This CDR3 contains 12 residues. CDR1 and CDR2 from the germline V gene are SGHTA and FQGNSA. J is TRBJ2-1 and V is TRBV7-2, with unresolved D. The origin of this receptor is an adult woman who had mild COVID-19 (a few samples of this study predate the infection). Cell type and time point are not known. Sequencing was performed on PBMCs or a T cell subset sorted from them (not recorded which). The CDR3 DNA reads TGTGCCAGCAGCTGGAGACTCCAAGAGCAGTTCTTC. Translated, it gives CASSWRLQEQFF.